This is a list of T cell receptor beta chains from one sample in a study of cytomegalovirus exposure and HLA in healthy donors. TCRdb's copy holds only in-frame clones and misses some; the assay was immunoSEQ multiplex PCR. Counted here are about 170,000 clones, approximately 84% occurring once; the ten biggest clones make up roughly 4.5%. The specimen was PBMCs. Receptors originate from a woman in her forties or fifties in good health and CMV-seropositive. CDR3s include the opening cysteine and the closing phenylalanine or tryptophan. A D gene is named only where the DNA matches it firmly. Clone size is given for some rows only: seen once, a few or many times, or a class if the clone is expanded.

CDR3nt: TGTGCCAGCAGCTTCCGAGCCGGGGGGCCGAGGAGCTCCTACGAGCAGTACTTC
CDR3aa: CASSFRAGGPRSSYEQYF
j_gene: TRBJ2-7
abundance: .
d_gene: .
v_gene: TRBV12-1

CDR3nt: TGCGCCAGCGCTGGGAGGTTGGGCCAGCTGTTTTTT
CDR3aa: CASAGRLGQLFF
j_gene: TRBJ2-2
abundance: .
d_gene: .
v_gene: TRBV10-1

CDR3nt: TGTGCCAGCAGTTACTCCGGCAGGGGTAACACTGAAGCTTTCTTT
CDR3aa: CASSYSGRGNTEAFF
j_gene: TRBJ1-1
abundance: .
d_gene: .
v_gene: TRBV6-5

CDR3nt: TGTGCCAGCAGCGTAGGACTAAGCTTTACCGGGGAGCTGTTTTTT
CDR3aa: CASSVGLSFTGELFF
j_gene: TRBJ2-2
abundance: once
d_gene: .
v_gene: TRBV9

CDR3nt: TGTGCCAGCAGTGAAGCCACAGGGTGGACTGAAGCTTTCTTT
CDR3aa: CASSEATGWTEAFF
j_gene: TRBJ1-1
abundance: once
d_gene: .
v_gene: TRBV6-1

CDR3nt: TGCAGCGTTGAAGATGGTGGCAGTCCCCCATACTTC
CDR3aa: CSVEDGGSPPYF
j_gene: TRBJ1-2
abundance: .
d_gene: .
v_gene: TRBV29-1

CDR3nt: TGCGCCAGCAGAAACCGTCCTACAGGGGGGGAGACCCAGTACTTC
CDR3aa: CASRNRPTGGETQYF
j_gene: TRBJ2-5
abundance: .
d_gene: TRBD1
v_gene: TRBV5-1

CDR3nt: TGTGCCAGCAGCTTGGGCGGTGCTAGCGGGATTTACAATGAGCAGTTCTTC
CDR3aa: CASSLGGASGIYNEQFF
j_gene: TRBJ2-1
abundance: .
d_gene: TRBD2
v_gene: TRBV5-4

CDR3nt: TGTGCCATCAGTGGAGGTCCGAACACCGGGGAGCTGTTTTTT
CDR3aa: CAISGGPNTGELFF
j_gene: TRBJ2-2
abundance: .
d_gene: .
v_gene: TRBV10-3

CDR3nt: TGTGCCAGCAGCCCAAGGGGGGGGGATCGGCACGAGCAGTACTTC
CDR3aa: CASSPRGGDRHEQYF
j_gene: TRBJ2-7
abundance: .
d_gene: .
v_gene: TRBV7-2

CDR3nt: TGTGCCAGCAGCCTAGGGGGGGTAAGCAATCAGCCCCAGCATTTT
CDR3aa: CASSLGGVSNQPQHF
j_gene: TRBJ1-5
abundance: .
d_gene: .
v_gene: TRBV7-2

CDR3nt: TGTGCCAGCAGCTTAGGGCTAGTAGGGGCCGGAAACACCATATATTTT
CDR3aa: CASSLGLVGAGNTIYF
j_gene: TRBJ1-3
abundance: once
d_gene: .
v_gene: TRBV7-2

CDR3nt: TGCGCCAGCAGCTGGACTAGTTCGGGCACCGGGGAGCTGTTTTTT
CDR3aa: CASSWTSSGTGELFF
j_gene: TRBJ2-2
abundance: .
d_gene: TRBD2
v_gene: TRBV5-1

CDR3nt: TGCGCCAGCAGCTTGGGCGGGGGGACAGATTACAATGAGCAGTTCTTC
CDR3aa: CASSLGGGTDYNEQFF
j_gene: TRBJ2-1
abundance: .
d_gene: .
v_gene: TRBV5-1

CDR3nt: TGTGCCAGTAGTATAGCGACAGGTTTCGGATCTGACGAGCAGTACTTC
CDR3aa: CASSIATGFGSDEQYF
j_gene: TRBJ2-7
abundance: .
d_gene: .
v_gene: TRBV19

CDR3nt: TGTGCCAGCAGCTTCTCAACTGGGACTAGGAGCTCCTACGAGCAGTACTTC
CDR3aa: CASSFSTGTRSSYEQYF
j_gene: TRBJ2-7
abundance: .
d_gene: TRBD2
v_gene: TRBV7-2

CDR3nt: TGTGCCAGCAGGGGGATTGGGGCCGAGTGGACTGAAGCTTTCTTT
CDR3aa: CASRGIGAEWTEAFF
j_gene: TRBJ1-1
abundance: .
d_gene: .
v_gene: TRBV5-6

CDR3nt: TGTGCCAGCAGCGGACACGCAGGGGCGACTGAAGCTTTCTTT
CDR3aa: CASSGHAGATEAFF
j_gene: TRBJ1-1
abundance: .
d_gene: .
v_gene: TRBV9

CDR3nt: TGTGCCAGCAGCGACTGGAGCGGGGGGGCCGGAGATACGCAGTATTTT
CDR3aa: CASSDWSGGAGDTQYF
j_gene: TRBJ2-3
abundance: few
d_gene: TRBD2
v_gene: TRBV7-9

CDR3nt: TGTGCCAGCTCACCACCCCAGGGTCGGAACACTGAAGCTTTCTTT
CDR3aa: CASSPPQGRNTEAFF
j_gene: TRBJ1-1
abundance: .
d_gene: .
v_gene: TRBV18

CDR3nt: TGTGCCAGCAGCTTGGGGGACAGTTTCGAGCAGTACTTC
CDR3aa: CASSLGDSFEQYF
j_gene: TRBJ2-7
abundance: .
d_gene: TRBD1
v_gene: TRBV5-4

CDR3nt: TGTGCCAGCTCAACGGGCCGCCCGGGAGGCTACGAGCAGTACTTC
CDR3aa: CASSTGRPGGYEQYF
j_gene: TRBJ2-7
abundance: .
d_gene: TRBD2
v_gene: TRBV18

CDR3nt: TGTGCCAGTAGTATAGAGACCGGGACTAGCGGGATTGAGCAGTTCTTC
CDR3aa: CASSIETGTSGIEQFF
j_gene: TRBJ2-1
abundance: .
d_gene: TRBD2
v_gene: TRBV19

CDR3nt: TGTGCCAGCAGCCAACGACTCTCAGCGGCGGCCTACGAGCAGTACTTC
CDR3aa: CASSQRLSAAAYEQYF
j_gene: TRBJ2-7
abundance: .
d_gene: .
v_gene: TRBV13

CDR3nt: TGCGCCAGCAGTGAGCCGAAAGTCGGAGGGCGAGGAGATACGCAGTATTTT
CDR3aa: CASSEPKVGGRGDTQYF
j_gene: TRBJ2-3
abundance: .
d_gene: .
v_gene: TRBV10-1

CDR3nt: TGTGCCAGCAGCTTTTCGAGTACTGAAGCTTTCTTT
CDR3aa: CASSFSSTEAFF
j_gene: TRBJ1-1
abundance: few
d_gene: .
v_gene: TRBV7-2

CDR3nt: TGTGCCAGCAGTTTATCTTACGGGGTCAGGACCAAAAACATTCAGTACTTC
CDR3aa: CASSLSYGVRTKNIQYF
j_gene: TRBJ2-4
abundance: .
d_gene: .
v_gene: TRBV27

CDR3nt: TGCAGCGTGTCGACTACGGAGGACATTCAGTACTTC
CDR3aa: CSVSTTEDIQYF
j_gene: TRBJ2-4
abundance: .
d_gene: .
v_gene: TRBV29-1

CDR3nt: TGCGCCAGCAGCTTGGTTTTTGACAGCGTGAACACTGAAGCTTTCTTT
CDR3aa: CASSLVFDSVNTEAFF
j_gene: TRBJ1-1
abundance: .
d_gene: .
v_gene: TRBV5-1

CDR3nt: TGTGCCAGCAGTTACTCACATCGGGAGACCTATGAGCAGTTCTTC
CDR3aa: CASSYSHRETYEQFF
j_gene: TRBJ2-1
abundance: .
d_gene: .
v_gene: TRBV6-5

CDR3nt: TGTGCCAGCAGCTATGAATCAGGGGTCCAAGAGACCCAGTACTTC
CDR3aa: CASSYESGVQETQYF
j_gene: TRBJ2-5
abundance: .
d_gene: .
v_gene: TRBV6-6

CDR3nt: TGTGCCAGCAGTGACTGGCGGGAGTTCGAGCAGTACTTC
CDR3aa: CASSDWREFEQYF
j_gene: TRBJ2-7
abundance: .
d_gene: TRBD2
v_gene: TRBV6-1

CDR3nt: TGTGCCAGCAGTCCAAAGGGGGAACAGCCCTATGGCTACACCTTC
CDR3aa: CASSPKGEQPYGYTF
j_gene: TRBJ1-2
abundance: .
d_gene: .
v_gene: TRBV6-1

CDR3nt: TGCGCCAGCAGGCGTGGGGACTGGGGGGGCGAGACCCAGTACTTC
CDR3aa: CASRRGDWGGETQYF
j_gene: TRBJ2-5
abundance: .
d_gene: .
v_gene: TRBV5-1

CDR3nt: TGCGCCAGCAGCCCGGGACTAGCCTTGGACCATGAGCAGTTCTTC
CDR3aa: CASSPGLALDHEQFF
j_gene: TRBJ2-1
abundance: .
d_gene: TRBD2
v_gene: TRBV4-3

CDR3nt: TGTGCCAGTTCCGGGACTAGCGATAATGAGCAGTTCTTC
CDR3aa: CASSGTSDNEQFF
j_gene: TRBJ2-1
abundance: .
d_gene: TRBD2
v_gene: TRBV11-3

CDR3nt: TGTGCCAGTAGAGACAGGGGGGATACTGAAGCTTTCTTT
CDR3aa: CASRDRGDTEAFF
j_gene: TRBJ1-1
abundance: .
d_gene: TRBD1
v_gene: TRBV19

CDR3nt: TGTGCCAGCAGCTTAGGGCAGGGGGCGCAGTCTGGCTACACCTTC
CDR3aa: CASSLGQGAQSGYTF
j_gene: TRBJ1-2
abundance: .
d_gene: TRBD1
v_gene: TRBV7-9

CDR3nt: TGTGCCAGCAGCCCCGCCGACAGTTCCTACGAGCAGTACTTC
CDR3aa: CASSPADSSYEQYF
j_gene: TRBJ2-7
abundance: .
d_gene: .
v_gene: TRBV5-8

CDR3nt: TGTGCCAGCGGTCGGCCCAGCGCTTCTGGAAACACCATATATTTT
CDR3aa: CASGRPSASGNTIYF
j_gene: TRBJ1-3
abundance: .
d_gene: .
v_gene: TRBV7-2

CDR3nt: TGTGCCAGCAGCGGACTAGCGGAAGTCTACGAGCAGTACTTC
CDR3aa: CASSGLAEVYEQYF
j_gene: TRBJ2-7
abundance: .
d_gene: TRBD2
v_gene: TRBV7-2

CDR3nt: TGTGCCAGCAGCCGTCCACAGGGATTCCCGTTCTTC
CDR3aa: CASSRPQGFPFF
j_gene: TRBJ2-1
abundance: .
d_gene: .
v_gene: TRBV7-9

CDR3nt: TGTGCCGGATCCCAACCCGGGACAGGGAAGGATGGCTACACCTTC
CDR3aa: CAGSQPGTGKDGYTF
j_gene: TRBJ1-2
abundance: .
d_gene: TRBD1
v_gene: TRBV6-1

CDR3nt: TGTGCAAGCAGCTTAATTGGCGACAGTTCCACAGATACGCAGTATTTT
CDR3aa: CASSLIGDSSTDTQYF
j_gene: TRBJ2-3
abundance: .
d_gene: .
v_gene: TRBV7-3

CDR3nt: TGTGCCAGCAGCTTTGGGGAGAGTAGAGGAATGCACACTGAAGCTTTCTTT
CDR3aa: CASSFGESRGMHTEAFF
j_gene: TRBJ1-1
abundance: .
d_gene: .
v_gene: TRBV11-2

CDR3nt: TGTGCAAGTCGCTTAGTCACTAGCGGGCGTTACAATGAGCAGTTCTTC
CDR3aa: CASRLVTSGRYNEQFF
j_gene: TRBJ2-1
abundance: once
d_gene: .
v_gene: TRBV12-2

CDR3nt: TGTGCCAGCTCACCAATGGTAGGGGAACAGTTCTTC
CDR3aa: CASSPMVGEQFF
j_gene: TRBJ2-1
abundance: .
d_gene: .
v_gene: TRBV18

CDR3nt: TGTGCCAGCAGTTTATCGGGGGCGGGGGGGCCGGTGGAGGGAGAGACCCAGTACTTC
CDR3aa: CASSLSGAGGPVEGETQYF
j_gene: TRBJ2-5
abundance: .
d_gene: TRBD2
v_gene: TRBV27

CDR3nt: TGTGCCAGCAGATCCCCATCGCTACGGGACAGTACGCACTACGAGCAGTACTTC
CDR3aa: CASRSPSLRDSTHYEQYF
j_gene: TRBJ2-7
abundance: .
d_gene: TRBD1
v_gene: TRBV7-2

CDR3nt: TGTGCCAGCAGCCAGCGGCGCATCACTGAAGCTTTCTTT
CDR3aa: CASSQRRITEAFF
j_gene: TRBJ1-1
abundance: .
d_gene: .
v_gene: TRBV11-2

CDR3nt: TGTGCCTGGGGAGGACAGATCCTTGCGAGCGGCTACACCTTC
CDR3aa: CAWGGQILASGYTF
j_gene: TRBJ1-2
abundance: .
d_gene: .
v_gene: TRBV30

CDR3nt: TGTGCCAGCAGTGACTCAAGCAGGGGTAACGTTCATGAGCAGTTCTTC
CDR3aa: CASSDSSRGNVHEQFF
j_gene: TRBJ2-1
abundance: .
d_gene: .
v_gene: TRBV6-4

CDR3nt: TGCGCCAGCAGCTTCGGACTAAACTCAGATACGCAGTATTTT
CDR3aa: CASSFGLNSDTQYF
j_gene: TRBJ2-3
abundance: .
d_gene: .
v_gene: TRBV5-1

CDR3nt: TGTGCCAGCAGCCCCCGGCCTGAGGGAGAGACCCAGTACTTC
CDR3aa: CASSPRPEGETQYF
j_gene: TRBJ2-5
abundance: .
d_gene: .
v_gene: TRBV11-3